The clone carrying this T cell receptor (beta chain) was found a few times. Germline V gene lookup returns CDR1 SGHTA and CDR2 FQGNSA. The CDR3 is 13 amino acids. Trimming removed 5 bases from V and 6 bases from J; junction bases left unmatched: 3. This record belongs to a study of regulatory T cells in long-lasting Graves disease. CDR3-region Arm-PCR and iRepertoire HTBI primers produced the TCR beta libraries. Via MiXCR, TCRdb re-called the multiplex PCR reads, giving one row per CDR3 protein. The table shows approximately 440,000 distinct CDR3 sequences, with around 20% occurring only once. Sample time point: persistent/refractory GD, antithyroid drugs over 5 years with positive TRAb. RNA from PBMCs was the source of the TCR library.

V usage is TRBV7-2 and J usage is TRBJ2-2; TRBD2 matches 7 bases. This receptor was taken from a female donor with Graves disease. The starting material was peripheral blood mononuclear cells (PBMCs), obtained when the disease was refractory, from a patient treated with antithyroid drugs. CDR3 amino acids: CASSARESGELFF. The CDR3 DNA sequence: TGTGCCAGCAGCGCGCGGGAGTCCGGGGAGCTGTTTTTT. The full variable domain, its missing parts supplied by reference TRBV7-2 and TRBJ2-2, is GAGVSQSPSNKVTEKGKDVELRCDPISGHTALYWYRQSLGQGLEFLIYFQGNSAPDKSGLPSDRFSAERTGGSVSTLTIQRTQQEDSAVYLCASSARESGELFFGEGSRLTVL.